This passage covers 26 T cell receptor beta chains from one sample sequenced in a study of tumor-infiltrating lymphocytes in primary liver carcinoma. From about 0.45 ug total RNA, TCR beta cDNA was generated with a primer in the constant region. Three rounds of nested multiplex PCR with slightly modified ARM-PCR produced TCR beta libraries. Two initial PCR rounds of about 10 cycles each paired TRBV1-TRBV30 forward primers with a C-beta reverse primer. TCRdb reprocessed the multiplex PCR reads via MiXCR and lists one record per CDR3 protein. This table holds 100,000 to 120,000 distinct CDR3 sequences, around 80% found once. Total RNA and DNA came together from around 20-30 mg of bulk tissue without cell sorting. The sample consisted of liver tumor tissue from sampling region 3. Subset of the sample: tumor region T3, left-lateral pole. The origin of the receptors is a middle-aged man with primary liver carcinoma and hepatitis B virus infection.

The V call is TRBV5-1, the J call TRBJ1-1, with a possible D match to TRBD1 (5 bases). V was pared by 6 bases and J by 1 base, with 16 bases between. The CDR3 is 15 amino acids. CDR1 SGHRS and CDR2 YFSETQ come from the germline V gene. CDR3 DNA: TGCGCCAGCATCTCCGGGGGACGTCAGAACACTGAAGCTTTCTTT. Encoded protein: CASISGGRQNTEAFF.

Regarding this clonotype: The final CDR3 position lacks the conserved phenylalanine or tryptophan, pointing to a likely read error. Because the CDR3's place on the DNA is in doubt, the DNA is left out and the CDR3 is given as listed by TCRdb. This CDR3 reads CATQRPHSGANVLTL. The V call is TRBV11-2, the J call TRBJ2-6; TRBD2, the table's D call, lacks a check against the DNA. Germline loops: CDR1 SGHAT, CDR2 FQNNGV. With termini counted, the CDR3 has 15 amino acids.

In this sample, this clonotype turned up many times. V is TRBV7-9 and J is TRBJ2-1, with D perhaps matching TRBD2 (6 bases). CDR3 length equals 16 residues. Germline V gene data show CDR1 as SEHNR and CDR2 as FQNEAQ (reference sequence). V was trimmed by 5 bases and J by 1 base, leaving 15 bases between them. CDR3 loop: CASSPPGAPSYNEQFF. Written as DNA, the CDR3 is TGTGCCAGCAGCCCCCCGGGAGCACCTTCCTACAATGAGCAGTTCTTC.

This clonotype was found many times. The chain couples TRBV28 to TRBJ1-3; D unresolved. The CDR3 is 14 amino acids. Germline values: CDR1 MDHEN, CDR2 SYDVKM. V gave up 2 bases and J gave up 0 bases, with 5 bases separating them. This CDR3 is CASSLPGSGNTIYF. The CDR3 region has the DNA TGTGCCAGCAGTTTACCGGGCTCTGGAAACACCATATATTTT.

The table lists this clonotype with a few counts. The chain has TRBV2 and TRBJ1-5; tentatively, D is TRBD1 (5 bases). V lost 4 bases and J 6 bases, leaving 10 bases between the germline ends. From germline, CDR1 is SNHLY and CDR2 FYNNEI. The CDR3 is made up of 13 amino acids. The CDR3, as DNA: TGTGCCAGCAGTGGACAGAGCTTTCAGCCCCAGCATTTT. This encodes CASSGQSFQPQHF.

The chain combines TRBV11-2 with TRBJ2-6; 8 bases align to TRBD1. The J segment lost 0 bases and the V segment lost 7 bases, leaving 20 bases of the junction unmatched. From germline, CDR1 is SGHAT and CDR2 FQNNGV. This CDR3 spans 21 amino acids. The CDR3 loop is CASIMEGDRGISLSGANVLTF. The CDR3 nucleotides are TGTGCCAGCATCATGGAGGGAGACAGGGGTATTTCCCTCTCTGGGGCCAACGTCCTGACTTTC.

Note on this clonotype: Its ends do not fully match the called genes, so a read error is possible. The V gene is TRBV10-3, the J gene TRBJ2-3; no clear D. CDR3 size: 11 residues. Per germline, CDR1 ENHRY and CDR2 SYGVKD. The CDR3 DNA reads as TGTGTCATCCAAGTCACAGTTACGCAGTATTTT. It specifies CVIQVTVTQYF.

To note about this clonotype: This CDR3 is missing its conserved last phenylalanine or tryptophan, likely due to a read error. No DNA is shown, since the ends of the CDR3 on it are uncertain; the CDR3 is the one TCRdb lists. The chain recombines TRBV11-2 with TRBJ2-5; TRBD1 is the table's D call, not checked against the DNA. The length of the CDR3 is 13 amino acids, counting both ends. Germline loops: CDR1 SGHAT, CDR2 FQNNGV. CDR3 in amino acids: CARSAGLGETQYL.

Concerning this clonotype itself: No conserved phenylalanine or tryptophan ends this CDR3, so it is likely a read error. This chain's CDR3 is CSVRPGLGVHEQYL. For the CDR3, the DNA is TGCAGTGTTAGACCGGGACTAGGTGTCCACGAGCAGTACTTA. The rearrangement links TRBV29-1 to TRBJ2-7; 8 bases map to TRBD2. The CDR3 has 14 residues. The germline V gene has CDR1 SQVTM and CDR2 ANQGSEA.

There are a few counts of this clonotype. A much bigger clone sits one base away, suggesting this may be a read error. The chain has TRBV28 and TRBJ1-5; perhaps TRBD1 as D (5 bases). The end of the DNA is better explained by TRBJ2-3, so the J call may be wrong. Looked up from germline, CDR1 is MDHEN and CDR2 is SYDVKM. The CDR3 is 14 amino acids. CDR3 sequence: CASSLVQGTQPQYF. In DNA form, the CDR3 reads TGTGCCAGCAGTTTAGTGCAGGGAACACAGCCCCAGTATTTT.

CDR3 coding DNA: TGTGTCTGCAGCTTTAACATGAACTCCTACGAGCAGTACTTC. As protein: CVCSFNMNSYEQYF. The V call is TRBV11-2, the J call TRBJ2-7; D not certain. Germline loops: CDR1 SGHAT, CDR2 FQNNGV. CDR3 length equals 14 residues.

Note on this clonotype: One end of the junction varies from germline; a read error may be responsible. This sequence joins TRBV11-2 and TRBJ2-7, with D possibly being TRBD2 (6 bases). In germline, CDR1 is SGHAT, CDR2 FQNNGV. The CDR3 covers 13 residues. The CDR3 DNA reads as TGTGCCAGCCGCTTAAGTGAGCGGGTCCAACTGTACTTC. Its translation is CASRLSERVQLYF.

Of note for this clonotype: The CDR3 carries no conserved terminal phenylalanine or tryptophan, so it likely arises from a read error. The limits of the CDR3 on the DNA are not certain, so only TCRdb's listed CDR3 is given. V and J are TRBV6-5 and TRBJ1-5; the table assigns TRBD1, which was not confirmed against the DNA. The CDR3 has 13 amino acids, counting both end residues. Per germline, CDR1 MNHEY and CDR2 SVGAGI. CDR3 sequence reads: CASSLQGKQPQQY.

On this clonotype: One junction end does not reproduce the germline sequence, and a read error may be involved. This chain's CDR3 is CASSRPGVGYDYTF. The CDR3 nucleotides are TGTGCTAGCAGCCGGCCAGGGGTGGGCTATGACTACACCTTC. The J gene is TRBJ1-2, the V gene TRBV6-5; tentatively, D is TRBD1 (6 bases). In germline, CDR1 is MNHEY, CDR2 SVGAGI. This CDR3 region has 14 residues.

As regards this clonotype: Relative to the germline gene, one junction end is altered; a read error may explain this. The chain is built from TRBV28 and TRBJ1-1; no clear D gene. This CDR3 is built from 14 residues. Per the germline V gene, CDR1 is MDHEN and CDR2 is SYDVKM. CDR3 region: CASRLSKASTGAFF. DNA of the CDR3: TGTGCCAGCAGACTCTCGAAAGCGTCGACTGGAGCTTTCTTT.

This clonotype was found a few times. The rearrangement links TRBV2 to TRBJ2-1, with TRBD2 identical over 12 bases. Germline loops: CDR1 SNHLY, CDR2 FYNNEI. V shed 8 bases, J shed 8 bases, and the junction held 10 bases outside the gene matches. This CDR3 is 15 amino acids long. The CDR3 DNA follows: TGTGCCAGCCGCCGACTAGCGGGAGTTAAGGATGAGCAGTTCTTC. Residues: CASRRLAGVKDEQFF.

Only one count was recorded for this clonotype. The CDR3 does not end in the conserved phenylalanine or tryptophan, so this is likely a read error. The DNA is left out, because the CDR3 cannot be placed on it with certainty; the CDR3 is given as TCRdb lists it. The chain carries TRBV28 and TRBJ1-6. The germline gives CDR1 MDHEN, CDR2 SYDVKM. The CDR3 sequence runs 14 residues, both termini included. CDR3 sequence reads: CASNQIKYNSPLNS.

Details on this clonotype: One junction end disagrees with the germline gene, perhaps due to a read error. This chain uses TRBV6-4 with TRBJ2-1, with TRBD2 matching 9 bases. CDR1 and CDR2 from the germline V gene are MRHNA and SNTAGT. CDR3 size: 15 residues. The chain's CDR3 is CASSDSSGIYNEQFF. Here the CDR3 DNA reads TGTGCCAGTAGTGACTCTAGCGGGATTTACAATGAGCAGTTCTTC.

In regard to this clonotype: Compared with germline, one end of the junction differs, possibly owing to a read error. The CDR3 here is CGVDAIGVIRFF. In DNA form, the CDR3 reads TGCGGCGTTGATGCCATCGGGGTTATAAGGTTCTTC. J is TRBJ2-1 and V is TRBV29-1; TRBD2 is a possible D gene (5 bases). The CDR3 consists of 12 residues. The germline V gene encodes CDR1 SQVTM and CDR2 ANQGSEA.

This clonotype was observed a few times. V usage is TRBV9 and J usage is TRBJ2-2; D unclear. The ends were cut back, 6 bases at V and 3 bases at J, with 6 bases in the middle. Germline V gene data show CDR1 as SGDLS and CDR2 as YYNGEE. The CDR3 sequence is 12 residues long. CDR3: CASNTHTGELFF. The CDR3 coding sequence is TGTGCCAGCAACACCCACACCGGGGAGCTGTTTTTT. Using reference TRBV9 and TRBJ2-2 for the parts outside the CDR3, the full variable domain is DSGVTQTPKHLITATGQRVTLRCSPRSGDLSVYWYQQSLDQGLQFLIQYYNGEERAKGNILERFSAQQFPDLHSELNLSSLELGDSALYFCASNTHTGELFFGEGSRLTVL.

As for this clonotype: Lacking the conserved final phenylalanine or tryptophan, this CDR3 likely reflects a read error. It is unclear where the CDR3 begins or ends on the DNA, so no DNA is shown, and the CDR3 is as TCRdb lists it. The V gene is TRBV29-1, the J gene TRBJ2-2; the table's D call, TRBD2, has no DNA check behind it. The germline V gene has CDR1 SQVTM and CDR2 ANQGSEA. The CDR3 numbers 15 amino acids, ends counted. This CDR3 reads CSVGTSAANTGKLIL.

Comments on this clonotype: A junction end diverges from the germline sequence, so it may reflect a read error. The J gene is TRBJ2-5, the V gene TRBV6-1; a weak D match, TRBD2 (6 bases). The CDR3 consists of 13 residues. CDR1 is MNHNS and CDR2 is SASEGT in the germline V gene. CDR3 nucleotides: TGTGTCAGCAGCAGGGACTTAGGAGATACCCAGTACTTC. Its translation is CVSSRDLGDTQYF.

Concerning this clonotype itself: A read error may produce the germline difference seen at one junction end. The chain is built from TRBV5-1 and TRBJ2-1; 13 bases map to TRBD2. Looked up from germline, CDR1 is SGHRS and CDR2 is YFSETQ. CDR3 length: 15 amino acids. This CDR3 is CASSTGLAGNNEQFF. For the CDR3, the DNA is TGCGCCAGCAGCACGGGACTAGCGGGGAACAATGAGCAATTCTTC.

This clonotype was detected only a few times. DNA of the CDR3: TGTGCCAGTAGTGCCGTAGTGGGATGGCTAAACAATGAGCAGTTCTTC. Its translation: CASSAVVGWLNNEQFF. The chain couples TRBV14 to TRBJ2-1; D is ambiguous. Trimming removed 9 bases from V and 5 bases from J, with 23 bases in between. CDR1 and CDR2 from the germline V gene are SGHDN and FVKESK. This CDR3 contains 16 residues.

J is TRBJ1-1 and V is TRBV7-2; a possible D gene is TRBD1 (6 bases). CDR3 length equals 15 residues. Trimming took 3 bases from V and 2 from J, leaving 13 bases between them. Germline V gene lookup returns CDR1 SGHTA and CDR2 FQGNSA. The CDR3 sequence is CASSLEQGGNTEAFF. The CDR3 nucleotides read TGTGCCAGCAGCTTGGAACAGGGAGGCAACACTGAAGCTTTCTTT.

About this clonotype itself: The germline gene is not matched at one end of the junction; a read error may be the cause. The chain couples TRBV28 to TRBJ2-7; the D gene could be TRBD1 or TRBD2 (5 bases each). The CDR3 runs to 16 residues. CDR1 is MDHEN, CDR2 SYDVKM, per germline. This chain's CDR3 is CGSSPPRTPRAPEQYF. CDR3 nucleotide sequence: TGTGGCAGCAGTCCCCCTAGGACTCCCAGGGCGCCCGAGCAGTACTTC.